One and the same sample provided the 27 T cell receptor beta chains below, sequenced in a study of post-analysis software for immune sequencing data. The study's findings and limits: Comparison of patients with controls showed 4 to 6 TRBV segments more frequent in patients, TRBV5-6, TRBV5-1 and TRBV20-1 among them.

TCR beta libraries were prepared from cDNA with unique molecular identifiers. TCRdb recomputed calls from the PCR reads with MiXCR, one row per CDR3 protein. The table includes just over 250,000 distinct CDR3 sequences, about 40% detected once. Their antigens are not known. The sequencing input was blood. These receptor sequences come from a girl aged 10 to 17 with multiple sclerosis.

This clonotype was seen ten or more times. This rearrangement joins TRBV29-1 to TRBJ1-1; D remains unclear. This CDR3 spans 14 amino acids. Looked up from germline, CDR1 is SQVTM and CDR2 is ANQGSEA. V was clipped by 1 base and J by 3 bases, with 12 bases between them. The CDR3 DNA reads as TGCAGCGTTGAAGGTCCGATCTACGACACTGAAGCTTTCTTT. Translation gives CSVEGPIYDTEAFF.

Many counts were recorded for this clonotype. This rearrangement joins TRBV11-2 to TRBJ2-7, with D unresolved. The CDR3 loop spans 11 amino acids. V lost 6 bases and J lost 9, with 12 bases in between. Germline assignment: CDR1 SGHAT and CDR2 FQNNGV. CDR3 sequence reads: CASSSREVQYF. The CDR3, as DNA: TGTGCCAGCAGTTCACGAGAGGTGCAGTACTTC.

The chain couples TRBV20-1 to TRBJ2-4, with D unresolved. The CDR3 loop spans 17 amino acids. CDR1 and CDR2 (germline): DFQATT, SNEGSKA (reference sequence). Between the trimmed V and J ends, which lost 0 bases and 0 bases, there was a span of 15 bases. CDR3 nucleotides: TGCAGTGCTAGAGATGGGGTCGGAATCTCAGCCAAAAACATTCAGTACTTC. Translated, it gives CSARDGVGISAKNIQYF.

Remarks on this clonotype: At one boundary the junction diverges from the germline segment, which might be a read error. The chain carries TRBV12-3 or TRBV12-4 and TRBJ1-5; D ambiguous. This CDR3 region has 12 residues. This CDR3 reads CASSSGNQPRHF. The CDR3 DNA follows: TGTGCCAGCAGTTCCGGGAATCAGCCCCGGCATTTT.

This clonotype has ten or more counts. The CDR3 protein is CASTVSGQGNTEAFF. In nucleotides, the CDR3 is TGTGCCAGCACCGTTTCGGGACAAGGAAACACTGAAGCTTTCTTT. The genes are TRBV5-5 and TRBJ1-1; weak D call: TRBD1 (6 bases). Germline V lookup: CDR1 SGHKS, CDR2 YYEKEE (reference sequence). CDR3 size: 15 residues. V lost 6 bases, J lost 2 bases, and 17 bases lay in between.

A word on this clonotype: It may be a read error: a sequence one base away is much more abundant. The CDR3 region is CSVEERVSYGYTF. Written as DNA, the CDR3 is TGCAGCGTTGAAGAACGGGTGAGCTATGGCTACACCTTC. V usage is TRBV29-1 and J usage is TRBJ1-2; unclear D gene. Trimming took 0 bases from V and 4 from J, leaving 9 bases between them. Germline V lookup: CDR1 SQVTM, CDR2 ANQGSEA. The CDR3 is 13 residues long.

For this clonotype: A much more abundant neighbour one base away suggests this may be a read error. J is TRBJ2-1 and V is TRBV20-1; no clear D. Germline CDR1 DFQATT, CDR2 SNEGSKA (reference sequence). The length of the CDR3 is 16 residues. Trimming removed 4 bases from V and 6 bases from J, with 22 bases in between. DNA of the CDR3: TGCAGTGCTAAAGACCCCGGTCGCACTTTCTCCAATGAGCAGTTCTTC. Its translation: CSAKDPGRTFSNEQFF.

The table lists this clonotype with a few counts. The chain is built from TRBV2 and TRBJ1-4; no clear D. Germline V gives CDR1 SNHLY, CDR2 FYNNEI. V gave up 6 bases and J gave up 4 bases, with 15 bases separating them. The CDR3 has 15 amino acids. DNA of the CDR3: TGTGCCAGCAGGGATAGTTTGCAGGTTAATGAAAAACTGTTTTTT. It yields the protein CASRDSLQVNEKLFF.

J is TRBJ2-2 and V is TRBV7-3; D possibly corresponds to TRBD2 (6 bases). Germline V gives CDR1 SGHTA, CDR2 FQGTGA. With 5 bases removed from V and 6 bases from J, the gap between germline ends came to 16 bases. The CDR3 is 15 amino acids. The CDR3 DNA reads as TGTGCCAGCAGCGCTAGTCTGGGAGGTGCCGGGGAGCTGTTTTTT. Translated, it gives CASSASLGGAGELFF.

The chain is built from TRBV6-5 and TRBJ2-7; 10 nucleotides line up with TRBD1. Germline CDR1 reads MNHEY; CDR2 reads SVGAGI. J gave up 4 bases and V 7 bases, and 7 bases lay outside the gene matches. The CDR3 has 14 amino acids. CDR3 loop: CASKPGQGNYEQYF. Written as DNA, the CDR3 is TGTGCCAGCAAACCGGGACAGGGGAATTACGAGCAGTACTTC.

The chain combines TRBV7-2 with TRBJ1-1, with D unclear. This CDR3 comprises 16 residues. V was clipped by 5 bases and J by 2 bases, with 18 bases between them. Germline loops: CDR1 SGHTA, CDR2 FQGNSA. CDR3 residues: CASSATTAMGNTEAFF. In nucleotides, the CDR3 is TGTGCCAGCAGCGCCACCACCGCCATGGGAAACACTGAAGCTTTCTTT.

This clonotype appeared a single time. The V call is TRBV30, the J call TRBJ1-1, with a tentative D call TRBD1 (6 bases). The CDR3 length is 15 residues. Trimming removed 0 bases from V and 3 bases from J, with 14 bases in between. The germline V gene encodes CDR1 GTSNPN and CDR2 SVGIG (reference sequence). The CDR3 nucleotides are TGTGCCTGGAGTGTACGGGGCAGGGGAGACACTGAAGCTTTCTTT. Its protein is CAWSVRGRGDTEAFF.

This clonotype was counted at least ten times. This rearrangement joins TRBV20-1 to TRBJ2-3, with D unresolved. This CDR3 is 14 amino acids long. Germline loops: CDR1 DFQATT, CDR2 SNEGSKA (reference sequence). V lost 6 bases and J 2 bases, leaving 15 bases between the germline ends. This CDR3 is CSARPGALTDTQYF. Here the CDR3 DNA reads TGCAGTGCCCGCCCCGGAGCCCTCACAGATACGCAGTATTTT.

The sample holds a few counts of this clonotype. This CDR3 is CASSLEAEQFF. As DNA, the CDR3 is TGCGCCAGCAGCTTGGAAGCTGAGCAGTTCTTC. The rearrangement uses TRBV5-1 and TRBJ2-1; D gene ambiguous. CDR1 and CDR2 from the germline V gene are SGHRS and YFSETQ. This CDR3 spans 11 amino acids. V was pared by 0 bases and J by 9 bases, with 4 bases between.

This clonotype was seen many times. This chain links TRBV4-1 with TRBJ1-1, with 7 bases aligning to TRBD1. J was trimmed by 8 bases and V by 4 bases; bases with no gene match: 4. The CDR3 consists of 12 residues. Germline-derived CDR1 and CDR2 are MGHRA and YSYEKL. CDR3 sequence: CASSRGQEEAFF. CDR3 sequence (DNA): TGCGCCAGCAGCCGCGGACAGGAGGAAGCTTTCTTT.

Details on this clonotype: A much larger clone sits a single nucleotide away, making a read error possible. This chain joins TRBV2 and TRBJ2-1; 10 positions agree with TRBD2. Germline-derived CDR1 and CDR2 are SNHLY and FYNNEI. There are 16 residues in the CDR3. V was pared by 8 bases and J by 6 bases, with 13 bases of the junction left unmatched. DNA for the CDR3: TGTGCCAGCGGGATACTAGCGGGGACGCCTACCAATGAGCAGTTCTTC. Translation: CASGILAGTPTNEQFF.

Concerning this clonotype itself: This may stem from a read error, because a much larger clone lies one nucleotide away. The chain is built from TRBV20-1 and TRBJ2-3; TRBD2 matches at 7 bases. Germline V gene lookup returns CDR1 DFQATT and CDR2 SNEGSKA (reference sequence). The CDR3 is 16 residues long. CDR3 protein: CSAPKASGPHTDMQYF. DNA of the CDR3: TGCAGTGCCCCGAAGGCTAGCGGTCCTCACACAGATATGCAGTATTTT.

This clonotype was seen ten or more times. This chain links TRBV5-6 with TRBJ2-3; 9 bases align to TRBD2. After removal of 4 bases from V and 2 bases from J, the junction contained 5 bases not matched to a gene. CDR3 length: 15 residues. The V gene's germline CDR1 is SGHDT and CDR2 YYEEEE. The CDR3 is CASSPRLAVTDTQYF. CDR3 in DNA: TGTGCCAGCAGCCCTCGACTAGCGGTCACAGATACGCAGTATTTT.

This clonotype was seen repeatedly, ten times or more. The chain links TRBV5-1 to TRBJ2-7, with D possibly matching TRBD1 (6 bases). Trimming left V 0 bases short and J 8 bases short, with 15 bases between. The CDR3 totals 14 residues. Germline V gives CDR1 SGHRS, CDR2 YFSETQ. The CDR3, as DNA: TGCGCCAGCAGCTTGGATCAGGGGTCCTGGAAGCAGTACTTC. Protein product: CASSLDQGSWKQYF.

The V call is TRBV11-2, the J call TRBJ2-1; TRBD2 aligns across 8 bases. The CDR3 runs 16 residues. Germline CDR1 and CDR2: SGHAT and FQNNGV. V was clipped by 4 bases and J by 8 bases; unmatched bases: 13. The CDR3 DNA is TGTGCCAGCAGCTACGGGGGGGCCCTCGGTTCTCATGAGCAGTTCTTC. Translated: CASSYGGALGSHEQFF.

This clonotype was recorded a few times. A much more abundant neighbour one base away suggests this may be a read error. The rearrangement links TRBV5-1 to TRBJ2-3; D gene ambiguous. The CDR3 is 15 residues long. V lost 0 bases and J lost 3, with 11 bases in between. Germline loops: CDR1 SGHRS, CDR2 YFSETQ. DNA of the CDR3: TGCGCCAGCAGCTTGGAAGGACCACTGACAGATACGCAGTATTTT. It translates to CASSLEGPLTDTQYF.

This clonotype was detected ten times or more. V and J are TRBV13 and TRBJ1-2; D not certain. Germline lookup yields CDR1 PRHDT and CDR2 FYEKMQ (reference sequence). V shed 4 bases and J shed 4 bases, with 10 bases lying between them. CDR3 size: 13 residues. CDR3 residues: CASSSTLLYGYTF. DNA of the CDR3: TGTGCCAGCAGCTCGACACTGCTCTATGGCTACACCTTC. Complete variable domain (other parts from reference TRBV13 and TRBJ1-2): AAGVIQSPRHLIKEKRETATLKCYPIPRHDTVYWYQQGPGQDPQFLISFYEKMQSDKGSIPDRFSAQQFSDYHSELNMSSLELGDSALYFCASSSTLLYGYTFGSGTRLTVV.

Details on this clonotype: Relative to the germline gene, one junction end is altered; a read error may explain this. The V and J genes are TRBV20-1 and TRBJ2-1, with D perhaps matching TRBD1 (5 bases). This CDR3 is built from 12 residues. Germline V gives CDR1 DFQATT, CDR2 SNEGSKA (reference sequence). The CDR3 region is CSAGHQHDEQFF. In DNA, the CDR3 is TGTAGTGCTGGACATCAGCACGATGAGCAGTTCTTC.

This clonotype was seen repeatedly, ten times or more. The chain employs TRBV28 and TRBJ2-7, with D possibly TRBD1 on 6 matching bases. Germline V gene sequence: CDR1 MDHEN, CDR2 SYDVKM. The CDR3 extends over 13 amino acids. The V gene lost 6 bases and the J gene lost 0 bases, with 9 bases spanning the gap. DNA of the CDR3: TGTGCCAGCAGCAGACAGGTCTCCTACGAGCAGTACTTC. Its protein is CASSRQVSYEQYF.

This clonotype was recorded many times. The CDR3 is CATSREGLTDTQYF. CDR3 coding DNA: TGTGCCACCAGCAGAGAGGGACTAACAGATACGCAGTATTTT. This sequence joins TRBV15 and TRBJ2-3, with 7 bases aligning to TRBD2. Trimming cost V 0 bases and J 3 bases; bases outside gene matches: 0. The CDR3 covers 14 residues. CDR1 and CDR2 (germline): LNHNV, YYDKDF (reference sequence).

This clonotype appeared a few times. CDR3 DNA: TGCGCCAGCAGCCAGGGACTAGCGGGACGCTCCTACAATGAGCAGTTCTTC. Protein: CASSQGLAGRSYNEQFF. The genes are TRBV5-1 and TRBJ2-1, with 13 bases fitting TRBD2. This CDR3 region has 17 residues. Germline CDR1 reads SGHRS; CDR2 reads YFSETQ. J was trimmed by 0 bases and V by 4 bases; bases with no gene match: 4.

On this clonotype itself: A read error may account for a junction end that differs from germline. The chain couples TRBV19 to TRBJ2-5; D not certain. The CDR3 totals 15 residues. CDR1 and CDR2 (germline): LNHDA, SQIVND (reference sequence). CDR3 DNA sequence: TGTGCCTGTAGTATGGAGTGGGAACCCCAAGAGACCCAGTACTTC. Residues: CACSMEWEPQETQYF.